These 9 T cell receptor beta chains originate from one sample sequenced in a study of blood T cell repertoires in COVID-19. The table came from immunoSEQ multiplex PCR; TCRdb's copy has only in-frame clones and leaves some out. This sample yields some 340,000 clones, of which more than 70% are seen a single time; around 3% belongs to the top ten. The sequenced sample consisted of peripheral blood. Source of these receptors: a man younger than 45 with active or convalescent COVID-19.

DNA of the CDR3: TGTGCCAGCAGCGCAGAGCGGGTCCCCTACGAGCAGTACTTC. It codes for CASSAERVPYEQYF. The V gene is TRBV9, the J gene TRBJ2-7, with D possibly TRBD2 on 6 matching bases. The V end lost 3 bases, the J end lost 2 bases, and 12 bases lay between the germline ends. The CDR3 is 14 residues long. In germline, CDR1 is SGDLS, CDR2 YYNGEE.

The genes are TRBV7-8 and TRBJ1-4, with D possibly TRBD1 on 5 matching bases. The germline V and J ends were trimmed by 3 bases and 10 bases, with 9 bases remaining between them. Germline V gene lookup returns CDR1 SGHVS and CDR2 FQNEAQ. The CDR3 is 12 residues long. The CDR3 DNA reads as TGTGCCAGCAGCTTGACAGATGCAAAACTGTTTTTT. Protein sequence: CASSLTDAKLFF.

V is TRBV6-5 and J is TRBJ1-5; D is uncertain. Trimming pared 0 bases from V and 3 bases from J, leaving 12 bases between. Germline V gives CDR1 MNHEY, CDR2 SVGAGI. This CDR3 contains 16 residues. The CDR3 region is CASSYSIPGPNQPQHF. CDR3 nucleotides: TGTGCCAGCAGTTACTCAATCCCGGGTCCCAATCAGCCCCAGCATTTT.

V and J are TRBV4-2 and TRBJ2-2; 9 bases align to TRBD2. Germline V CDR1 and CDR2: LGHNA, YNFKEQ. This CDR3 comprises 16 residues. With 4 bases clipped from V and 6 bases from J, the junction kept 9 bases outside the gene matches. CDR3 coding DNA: TGTGCCAGCAGCCCGTCTAGCGGGAACGTGGCCGGGGAGCTGTTTTTT. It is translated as CASSPSSGNVAGELFF.

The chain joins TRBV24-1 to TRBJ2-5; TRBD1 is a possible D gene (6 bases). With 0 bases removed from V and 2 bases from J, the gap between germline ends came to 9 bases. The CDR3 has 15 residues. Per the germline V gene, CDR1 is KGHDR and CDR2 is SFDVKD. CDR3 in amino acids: CATSDLRRGQETQYF. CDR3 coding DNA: TGTGCCACCAGTGATTTGAGAAGGGGGCAAGAGACCCAGTACTTC.

The CDR3 bases are TGTGCCAGCAGTTACACGGGATGGGGGGATCAGCCCCAGCATTTT. Its translation: CASSYTGWGDQPQHF. The rearrangement links TRBV27 to TRBJ1-5, with D possibly matching TRBD1 (5 bases). Per the germline V gene, CDR1 is MNHEY and CDR2 is SMNVEV (reference sequence). The germline V and J ends were trimmed by 4 bases and 5 bases, with 15 bases remaining between them. The CDR3 extends over 15 amino acids.

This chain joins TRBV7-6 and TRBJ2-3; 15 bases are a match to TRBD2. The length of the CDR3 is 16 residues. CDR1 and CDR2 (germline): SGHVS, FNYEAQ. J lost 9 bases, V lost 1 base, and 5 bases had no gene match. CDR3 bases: TGTGCCAGCAGCTTAGGGGGGACTAGCGGGAGGAACACGCAGTATTTT. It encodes CASSLGGTSGRNTQYF.

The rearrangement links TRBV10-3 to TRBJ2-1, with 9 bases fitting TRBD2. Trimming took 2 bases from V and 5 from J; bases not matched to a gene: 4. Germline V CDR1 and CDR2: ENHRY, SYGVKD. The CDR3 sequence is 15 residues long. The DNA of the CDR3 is TGTGCCATCAGTGAGGGGACTAGCTCAAACAATGAGCAGTTCTTC. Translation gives CAISEGTSSNNEQFF.

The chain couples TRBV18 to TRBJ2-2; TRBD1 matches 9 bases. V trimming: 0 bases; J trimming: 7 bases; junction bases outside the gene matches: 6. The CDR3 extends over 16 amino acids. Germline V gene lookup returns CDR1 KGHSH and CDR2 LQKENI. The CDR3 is CASSPPEQGAFGELFF. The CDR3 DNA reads TGTGCCAGCTCACCACCGGAACAGGGGGCGTTCGGGGAGCTGTTTTTT.